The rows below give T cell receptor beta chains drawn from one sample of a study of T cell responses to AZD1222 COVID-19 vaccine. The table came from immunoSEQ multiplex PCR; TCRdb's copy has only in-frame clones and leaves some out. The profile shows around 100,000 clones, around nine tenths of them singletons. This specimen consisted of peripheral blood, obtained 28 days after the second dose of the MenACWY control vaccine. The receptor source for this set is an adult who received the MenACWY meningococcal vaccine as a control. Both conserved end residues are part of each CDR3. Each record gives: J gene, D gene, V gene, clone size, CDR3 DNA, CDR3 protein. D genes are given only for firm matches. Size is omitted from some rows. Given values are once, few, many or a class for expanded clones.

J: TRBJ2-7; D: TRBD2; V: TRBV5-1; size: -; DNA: TGCGCCAGCAGCCAATCTAGCGGGGGCTACGAGCAGTACTTC; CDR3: CASSQSSGGYEQYF
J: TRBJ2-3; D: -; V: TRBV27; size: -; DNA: TGTGCCAGCAGTTTAAATAGGGACACAGATACGCAGTATTTT; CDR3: CASSLNRDTDTQYF
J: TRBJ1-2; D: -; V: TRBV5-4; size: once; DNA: TGTGCCAGCAGCTTATTCCTACTAGGGGGAGGAAGGTATGGCTACACCTTC; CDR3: CASSLFLLGGGRYGYTF
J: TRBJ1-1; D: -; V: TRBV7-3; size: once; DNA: TGTGCCAGCAGCTTAAGTGTGAACACTGAAGCTTTCTTT; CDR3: CASSLSVNTEAFF
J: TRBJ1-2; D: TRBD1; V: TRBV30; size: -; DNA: TGTGCCTGTCCCGGGACAGGGGGCGATAACTATGGCTACACCTTC; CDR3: CACPGTGGDNYGYTF
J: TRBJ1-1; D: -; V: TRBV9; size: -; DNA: TGTGCCAGCAGCGTAGCCCCCTGGGGGGCGGGTTCAGGCACTGAAGCTTTCTTT; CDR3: CASSVAPWGAGSGTEAFF
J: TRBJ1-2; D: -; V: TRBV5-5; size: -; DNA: TGTGCCAGCAGCTTGGACAGGGTGAACTATGGCTACACCTTC; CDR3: CASSLDRVNYGYTF
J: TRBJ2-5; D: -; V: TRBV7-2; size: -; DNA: TGTGCCAGCAGCAAATTCGCTAGTCGGGAAGAGACCCAGTACTTC; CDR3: CASSKFASREETQYF
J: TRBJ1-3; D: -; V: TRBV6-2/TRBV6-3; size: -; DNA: TGTGCCAGCAGTTACCTCATCGGTGGCCCGGGTGGAAACACCATATATTTT; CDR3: CASSYLIGGPGGNTIYF
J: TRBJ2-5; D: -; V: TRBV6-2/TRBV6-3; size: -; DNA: TGTGCCAGCAGTTACGGAGGGACAGCGTACTTC; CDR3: CASSYGGTAYF
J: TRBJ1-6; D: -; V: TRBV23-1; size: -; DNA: TGCGCCAGCAGTCTACCAGATTTTTGGAATTCACCCCTCCACTTT; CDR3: CASSLPDFWNSPLHF
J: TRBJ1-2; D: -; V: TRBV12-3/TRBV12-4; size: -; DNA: TGTGCCAGCAGTTTGGGGACCGGGGATGGCTACACCTTC; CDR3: CASSLGTGDGYTF
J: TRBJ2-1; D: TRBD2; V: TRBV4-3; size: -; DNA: TGCGCCAGCAGCCTTTACGGGACTAGCGGGGGACACAATGAGCAGTTCTTC; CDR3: CASSLYGTSGGHNEQFF
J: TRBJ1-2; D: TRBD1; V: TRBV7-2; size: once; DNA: TGTGCCAGCAGCTTAGAGTACAGGGGGAACTATGGCTACACCTTC; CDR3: CASSLEYRGNYGYTF
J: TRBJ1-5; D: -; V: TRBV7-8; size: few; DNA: TGTGCCAGTTCTGCGGAGAACGATCAGCCCCAGCATTTT; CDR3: CASSAENDQPQHF
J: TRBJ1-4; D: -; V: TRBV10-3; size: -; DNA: TGTGCCATCAGTGAGTCGGACCGAACTAATGAAAAACTGTTTTTT; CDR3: CAISESDRTNEKLFF
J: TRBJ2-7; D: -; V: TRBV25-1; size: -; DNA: TGTGCCAGCGCAAACCACAGGGCAACCTACGAGCAGTACTTC; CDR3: CASANHRATYEQYF
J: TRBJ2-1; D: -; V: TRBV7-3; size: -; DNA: TGTGCCAGCAGCTCCCTAGCAGGCCCAGGGAATGAGCAGTTCTTC; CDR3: CASSSLAGPGNEQFF
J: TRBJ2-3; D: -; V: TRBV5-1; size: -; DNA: TGCGCCAGCAGCTGGGCTAGCACAGATACGCAGTATTTT; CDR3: CASSWASTDTQYF
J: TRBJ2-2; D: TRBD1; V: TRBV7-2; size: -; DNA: TGTGCCAGCAGCTTAGATAGGTGGCAGGGGGCCGCGAACACCGGGGAGCTGTTTTTT; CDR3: CASSLDRWQGAANTGELFF
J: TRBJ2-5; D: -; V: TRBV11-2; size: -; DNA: TGTGCCAGCAGCTTAGCGTCCCAGCAAGAGACCCAGTACTTC; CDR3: CASSLASQQETQYF
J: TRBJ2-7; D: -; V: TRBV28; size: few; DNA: TGTGCCAGCAGTTTACGGGGACACAGGTTTGTGCAGTACTTC; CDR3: CASSLRGHRFVQYF
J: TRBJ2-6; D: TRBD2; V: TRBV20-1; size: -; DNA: TGCAGTGCTCGGGGGGACGGGCAGACTTTC; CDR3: CSARGDGQTF